One and the same sample provided the 4 T cell receptor beta chains below, sequenced in a study of T cell responses to AZD1222 COVID-19 vaccine. The method was immunoSEQ multiplex PCR; TCRdb's version includes in-frame clones alone and lacks a portion of them. This sample carries 70,000 to 85,000 clones, about 82% of them seen once, and the ten largest clones take approximately 2.9%. The sample here was peripheral blood, taken on day 0 of AZD1222 vaccination. These receptors were taken from an adult in good health.

This chain joins TRBV4-3 and TRBJ2-7; D is undetermined. The germline gives CDR1 LGHNA, CDR2 YSLEER. V dropped 0 bases and J dropped 2 bases, with 5 bases sitting between them. The CDR3 length is 13 residues. This CDR3 is CASSQDSTYEQYF. CDR3 sequence (DNA): TGCGCCAGCAGCCAAGATTCAACCTACGAGCAGTACTTC.

V is TRBV5-4 and J is TRBJ2-3; TRBD2 matches at 12 bases. Trimming removed 6 bases from V and 9 bases from J; junction bases left unmatched: 14. This CDR3 region has 16 residues. Germline values: CDR1 SGHNT, CDR2 YYREEE (reference sequence). The CDR3 DNA reads TGTGCCAGCACCAAGACTAGCGGGAGCGTACTTGGCACGCAGTATTTT. Translation gives CASTKTSGSVLGTQYF.

The chain recombines TRBV10-1 with TRBJ2-1, with D uncertain. The CDR3 sequence is 11 residues long. The V end lost 8 bases, the J end lost 5 bases, and 7 bases lay between the germline ends. Germline CDR1 WNHNN, CDR2 SYGVQD (reference sequence). The CDR3 spells CASSKDNEQFF. The CDR3 region has the DNA TGCGCCAGCTCCAAAGACAATGAGCAGTTCTTC.

A few counts support this clone. The chain is built from TRBV7-6 and TRBJ1-4, with D possibly matching TRBD1 (5 bases). The CDR3 length is 15 residues. Trimming took 5 bases from V and 5 from J, leaving 15 bases between them. CDR1 is SGHVS and CDR2 is FNYEAQ in the germline V gene. The CDR3 DNA reads as TGTGCCAGCAGCCCGGGGGGACTCTGGAATGAAAAACTGTTTTTT. It is translated as CASSPGGLWNEKLFF.